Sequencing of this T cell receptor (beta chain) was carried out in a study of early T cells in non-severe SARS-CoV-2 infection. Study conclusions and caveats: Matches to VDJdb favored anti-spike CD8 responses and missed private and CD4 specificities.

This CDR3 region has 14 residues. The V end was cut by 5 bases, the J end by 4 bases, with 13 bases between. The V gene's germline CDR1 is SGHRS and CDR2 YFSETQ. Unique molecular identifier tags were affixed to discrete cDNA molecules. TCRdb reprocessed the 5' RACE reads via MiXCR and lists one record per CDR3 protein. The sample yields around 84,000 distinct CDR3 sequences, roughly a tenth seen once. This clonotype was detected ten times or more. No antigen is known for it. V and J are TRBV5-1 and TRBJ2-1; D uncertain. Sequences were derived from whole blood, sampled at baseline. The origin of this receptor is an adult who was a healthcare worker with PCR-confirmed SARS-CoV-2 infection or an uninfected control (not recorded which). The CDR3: CASRPPDAYNEQFF. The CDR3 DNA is TGCGCCAGCAGACCACCCGACGCATACAATGAGCAGTTCTTC.